This T cell receptor beta chain was recorded in a study of post-analysis software for immune sequencing data. CDR1 and CDR2 (germline): DFQATT, SNEGSKA (reference sequence). The CDR3 is 14 residues long. Trimming left V 0 bases short and J 4 bases short, with 11 bases between. Researchers reported that TCR beta cDNA libraries carried unique molecular identifiers. Each CDR3 protein is one row after TCRdb ran MiXCR on the PCR reads. The table shows 250,000 to 300,000 distinct CDR3 sequences, with just over 35% occurring only once. As concerns this clonotype: Its antigen is unidentified.

Notes on the study in general: TRBV5-6, TRBV5-1 and TRBV20-1 were among a handful of TRBV segments more frequent in patients than controls.

This TCR derives from a girl aged 5-17 years with multiple sclerosis. Sequenced sample: blood. The chain has TRBV20-1 and TRBJ2-3; possible D gene TRBD1, 7 bases. CDR3 sequence: CSARDAGGSDTQYF. Here the CDR3 DNA reads TGCAGTGCTAGAGATGCAGGGGGGTCAGATACGCAGTATTTT.